The next 8 T cell receptor beta chains were all read from a single sample in a study of beta chain features in type 1 diabetes. Study results and limitations: Significant though moderate, a shortening of TCRB CDR3s appeared in all four CD4+ subsets of Type 1 diabetes patients.

Expressed TCRB transcripts were sequenced because the entire RNA isolate underwent reverse transcription. The data were produced by immunoSEQ multiplex PCR, yet TCRdb's version contains in-frame clones alone and is incomplete. The repertoire holds 600,000 to 700,000 clones, with over 10% as singletons. These receptors are not linked to any known antigen. Sequencing input: naive CD4+ T cells from blood. Receptor source: a man aged 25 to 40 with type 1 diabetes.

On this clone: Other nucleotide sequences in the sample specify the same CDR3. The chain is built from TRBV5-1 and TRBJ2-1; D not certain. Trimming shortened V by 0 bases and J by 8 bases, and 3 bases separated the two germline ends. CDR1 and CDR2 from the germline V gene are SGHRS and YFSETQ. The CDR3 contains 11 residues. The CDR3 region is CASSLDHEQFF. As DNA, the CDR3 is TGCGCCAGCAGCTTGGATCATGAGCAGTTCTTC.

The chain couples TRBV30 to TRBJ2-1; D is ambiguous. This CDR3 region has 11 residues. The germline V gene encodes CDR1 GTSNPN and CDR2 SVGIG (reference sequence). Trimming took off 6 bases at V and 1 base at J, with 4 bases between the two ends. CDR3: CACTSYNEQFF. The CDR3 DNA is TGTGCCTGTACTTCCTACAATGAGCAGTTCTTC. The entire variable domain, with the rest obtained from reference TRBV30 and TRBJ2-1, is as follows: SQTIHQWPATLVQPVGSPLSLECTVEGTSNPNLYWYRQAAGRGLQLLFYSVGIGQISSEVPQNLSASRPQDRQFILSSKKLLLSDSGFYLCACTSYNEQFFGPGTRLTVL.

This clone showed up just a few times. This chain uses TRBV7-9 with TRBJ1-3, with D perhaps TRBD1 (5 bases). This CDR3 region has 13 residues. Looked up from germline, CDR1 is SEHNR and CDR2 is FQNEAQ (reference sequence). The germline V and J ends were trimmed by 1 base and 6 bases, with 7 bases remaining between them. The CDR3 region is CASSLEGANTIYF. The CDR3 bases are TGTGCCAGCAGCTTAGAAGGGGCAAACACCATATATTTT.

The genes are TRBV28 and TRBJ2-3; D unclear. Germline CDR1 reads MDHEN; CDR2 reads SYDVKM. V was trimmed by 4 bases and J by 0 bases, leaving 5 bases between them. The CDR3 extends over 13 amino acids. The CDR3 spells CASSYGSTDTQYF. CDR3 sequence (DNA): TGTGCCAGCAGTTACGGTAGCACAGATACGCAGTATTTT. Full variable domain (remainder filled in from reference TRBV28 and TRBJ2-3): DVKVTQSSRYLVKRTGEKVFLECVQDMDHENMFWYRQDPGLGLRLIYFSYDVKMKEKGDIPEGYSVSREKKERFSLILESASTNQTSMYLCASSYGSTDTQYFGPGTRLTVL.

This clone was recorded a few times. V and J are TRBV6-5 and TRBJ2-1; 11 bases line up with TRBD2. Germline loops: CDR1 MNHEY, CDR2 SVGAGI. The V gene end was trimmed by 5 bases and the J gene end by 9 bases; junction bases not matched to a gene: 3. CDR3 size: 13 residues. Written as DNA, the CDR3 is TGTGCCAGCAGTAGTGGACTAGCGGGTGAGCAGTTCTTC. It specifies CASSSGLAGEQFF.

The V and J genes are TRBV5-6 and TRBJ2-2; the match to TRBD2 covers 11 bases. The CDR3 has 15 residues. Germline V lookup: CDR1 SGHDT, CDR2 YYEEEE. The V gene end was trimmed by 5 bases and the J gene end by 4 bases; junction bases not matched to a gene: 4. The CDR3 loop reads CASSRLAGSTGELFF. The CDR3 DNA is TGTGCCAGCAGTCGACTAGCGGGAAGCACCGGGGAGCTGTTTTTT.

This clone was recorded only once. This rearrangement joins TRBV5-1 to TRBJ1-2; D gene ambiguous. V was pared by 9 bases and J by 5 bases, with 23 bases between. Per germline, CDR1 SGHRS and CDR2 YFSETQ. The CDR3 length is 15 residues. CDR3 loop: CATRFLDVVGYGYTF. The CDR3 DNA follows: TGCGCCACCCGATTCCTGGACGTGGTCGGGTATGGCTACACCTTC.

The chain recombines TRBV9 with TRBJ2-3; possibly TRBD2 for D (5 bases). Trimming removed 2 bases from V and 0 bases from J, with 13 bases in between. Per the germline V gene, CDR1 is SGDLS and CDR2 is YYNGEE. The length of the CDR3 is 16 residues. The CDR3 spells CASSVAGLPSTDTQYF. CDR3 DNA sequence: TGTGCCAGCAGCGTCGCCGGACTCCCTAGCACAGATACGCAGTATTTT.